This TCR beta chain is drawn from a study of blood T cell repertoires in COVID-19. Between the trimmed V and J ends, which lost 3 bases and 6 bases, there was a span of 12 bases. There are 13 residues in the CDR3. Germline V gives CDR1 LNHDA, CDR2 SQIVND (reference sequence). Only in-frame clones appear in the TCRdb table, and some are missing; sequencing was by immunoSEQ multiplex PCR. Of approximately 290,000 clones listed, over 75% are singletons. The receptor comes from a woman in her twenties or thirties who had recovered from COVID-19. This sequence joins TRBV19 and TRBJ2-7, with D uncertain. Source material: PBMCs or T cells enriched from blood (not recorded which). The CDR3 coding sequence is TGTGCCAGTAGTATTCAAAGAAGTAGCGAGCAGTACTTC. It specifies CASSIQRSSEQYF. Drawing the rest from reference TRBV19 and TRBJ2-7, the complete variable domain is DGGITQSPKYLFRKEGQNVTLSCEQNLNHDAMYWYRQDPGQGLRLIYYSQIVNDFQKGDIAEGYSVSREKKESFPLTVTSAQKNPTAFYLCASSIQRSSEQYFGPGTRLTVT.